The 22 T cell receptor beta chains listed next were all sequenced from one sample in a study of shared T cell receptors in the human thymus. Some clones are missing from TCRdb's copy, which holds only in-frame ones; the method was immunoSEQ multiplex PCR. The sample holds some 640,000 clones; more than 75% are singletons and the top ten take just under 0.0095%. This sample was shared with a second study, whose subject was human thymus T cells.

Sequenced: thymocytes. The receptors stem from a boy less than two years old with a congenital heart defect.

The CDR3 reads CASSLLPVSGEGDTEAFF. CDR3 coding DNA: TGTGCCAGCAGTTTACTTCCGGTATCAGGGGAAGGGGACACTGAAGCTTTCTTT. This rearrangement joins TRBV28 to TRBJ1-1; TRBD1 is a possible D gene (6 bases). CDR1 and CDR2 from the germline V gene are MDHEN and SYDVKM. The CDR3 loop spans 18 amino acids. V was clipped by 2 bases and J by 3 bases, with 22 bases between them.

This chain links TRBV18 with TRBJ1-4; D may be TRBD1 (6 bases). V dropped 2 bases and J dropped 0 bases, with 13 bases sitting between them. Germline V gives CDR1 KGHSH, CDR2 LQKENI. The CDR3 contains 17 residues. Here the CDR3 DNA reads TGTGCCAGCTCACCAAGACGCGGACAGCCAACTAATGAAAAACTGTTTTTT. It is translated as CASSPRRGQPTNEKLFF.

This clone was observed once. The CDR3 region has the DNA TGTGCCATCATAACAGGGAATAAGGAAGCTTTCTTT. This encodes CAIITGNKEAFF. The chain couples TRBV10-3 to TRBJ1-1; maybe TRBD1 (6 bases). The CDR3 spans 12 residues. Germline V gene lookup returns CDR1 ENHRY and CDR2 SYGVKD. V was clipped by 7 bases and J by 8 bases, with 14 bases between them.

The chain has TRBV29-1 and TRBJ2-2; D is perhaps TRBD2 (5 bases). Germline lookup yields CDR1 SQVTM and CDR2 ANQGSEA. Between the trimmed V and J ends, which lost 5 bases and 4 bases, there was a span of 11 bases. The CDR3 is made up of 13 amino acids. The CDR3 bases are TGCAGCGTTTGTCCCGGAGGCACCGGGGAGCTGTTTTTT. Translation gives CSVCPGGTGELFF.

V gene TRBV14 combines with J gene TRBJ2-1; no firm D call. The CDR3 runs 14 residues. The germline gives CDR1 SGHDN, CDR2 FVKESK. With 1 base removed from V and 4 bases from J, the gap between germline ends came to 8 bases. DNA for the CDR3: TGTGCCAGCAGCCAAGGACGGAGTTACAATGAGCAGTTCTTC. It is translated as CASSQGRSYNEQFF. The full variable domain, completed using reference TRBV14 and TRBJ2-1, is EAGVTQFPSHSVIEKGQTVTLRCDPISGHDNLYWYRRVMGKEIKFLLHFVKESKQDESGMPNNRFLAERTGGTYSTLKVQPAELEDSGVYFCASSQGRSYNEQFFGPGTRLTVL.

CDR3 sequence reads: CASSQDRGQGWGQDTQYF. The CDR3, as DNA: TGCGCCAGCAGCCAAGATAGAGGACAGGGTTGGGGGCAAGATACGCAGTATTTT. V gene TRBV4-3 combines with J gene TRBJ2-3; 8 positions match TRBD1. CDR1 and CDR2 (germline): LGHNA, YSLEER. Germline trimming cut 0 bases from V and 5 bases from J; bases unmatched to any gene: 13. CDR3 length: 18 residues.

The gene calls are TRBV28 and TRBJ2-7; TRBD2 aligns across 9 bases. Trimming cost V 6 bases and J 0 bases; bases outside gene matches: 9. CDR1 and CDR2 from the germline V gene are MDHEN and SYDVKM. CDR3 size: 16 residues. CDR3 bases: TGTGCCAGCAGATCCCCTAGCGGGACGAGCTCCTACGAGCAGTACTTC. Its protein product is CASRSPSGTSSYEQYF.

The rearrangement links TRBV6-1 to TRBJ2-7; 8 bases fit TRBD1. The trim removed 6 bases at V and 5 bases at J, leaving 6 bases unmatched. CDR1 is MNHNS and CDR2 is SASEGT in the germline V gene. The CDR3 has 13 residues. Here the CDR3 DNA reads TGTGCCAGCAGGCGGACAGGGCCCCACGAGCAGTACTTC. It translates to CASRRTGPHEQYF.

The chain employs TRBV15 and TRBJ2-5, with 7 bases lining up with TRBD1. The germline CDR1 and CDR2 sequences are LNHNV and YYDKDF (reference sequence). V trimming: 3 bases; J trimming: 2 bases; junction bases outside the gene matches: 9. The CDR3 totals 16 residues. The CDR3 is CATSSGRTGAQETQYF. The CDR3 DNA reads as TGTGCCACCAGCAGTGGTCGGACAGGAGCACAAGAGACCCAGTACTTC.

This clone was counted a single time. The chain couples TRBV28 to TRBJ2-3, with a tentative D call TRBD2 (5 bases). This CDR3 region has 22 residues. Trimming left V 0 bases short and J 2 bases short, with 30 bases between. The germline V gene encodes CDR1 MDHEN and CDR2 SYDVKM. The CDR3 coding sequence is TGTGCCAGCAGTTTATGTCCCCGAAATCCGGGCACTTTGGACGGGGACACAGATACGCAGTATTTT. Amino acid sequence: CASSLCPRNPGTLDGDTDTQYF.

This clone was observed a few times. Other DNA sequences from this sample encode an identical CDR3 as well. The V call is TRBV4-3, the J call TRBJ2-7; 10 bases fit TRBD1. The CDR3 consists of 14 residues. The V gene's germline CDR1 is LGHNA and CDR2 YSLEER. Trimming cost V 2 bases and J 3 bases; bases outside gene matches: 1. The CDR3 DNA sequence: TGCGCCAGCAGCCAACGGGACAGGGGCTACGAGCAGTACTTC. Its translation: CASSQRDRGYEQYF.

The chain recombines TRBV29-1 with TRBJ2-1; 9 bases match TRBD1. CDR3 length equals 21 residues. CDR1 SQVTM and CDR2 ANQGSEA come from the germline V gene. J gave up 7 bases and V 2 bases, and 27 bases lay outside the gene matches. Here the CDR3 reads CSVECGYRLYRGPPLGNEQFF. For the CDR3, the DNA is TGCAGCGTTGAATGTGGGTACAGGTTGTACAGGGGGCCTCCTTTAGGGAATGAGCAGTTCTTC.

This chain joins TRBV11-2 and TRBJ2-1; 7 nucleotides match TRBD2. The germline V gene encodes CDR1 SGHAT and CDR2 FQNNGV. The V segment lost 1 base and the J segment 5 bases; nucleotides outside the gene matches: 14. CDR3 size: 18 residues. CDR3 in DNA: TGTGCCAGCAGCTTAGGAGGGGTGGGCGGGAGTCCCAACAATGAGCAGTTCTTC. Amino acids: CASSLGGVGGSPNNEQFF.

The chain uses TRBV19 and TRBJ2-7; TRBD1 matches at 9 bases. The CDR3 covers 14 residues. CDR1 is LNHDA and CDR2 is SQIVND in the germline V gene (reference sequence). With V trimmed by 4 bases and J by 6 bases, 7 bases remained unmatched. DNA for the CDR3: TGTGCCAGTAGTACCCGGGACAGGGTTAGCGAGCAGTACTTC. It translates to CASSTRDRVSEQYF.

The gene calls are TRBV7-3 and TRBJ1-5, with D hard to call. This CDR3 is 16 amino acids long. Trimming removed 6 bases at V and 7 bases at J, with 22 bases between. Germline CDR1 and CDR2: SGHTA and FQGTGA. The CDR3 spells CASRQNRVRAGQPQHF. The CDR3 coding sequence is TGTGCCAGCAGGCAAAACCGGGTTAGGGCGGGCCAGCCCCAGCATTTT.

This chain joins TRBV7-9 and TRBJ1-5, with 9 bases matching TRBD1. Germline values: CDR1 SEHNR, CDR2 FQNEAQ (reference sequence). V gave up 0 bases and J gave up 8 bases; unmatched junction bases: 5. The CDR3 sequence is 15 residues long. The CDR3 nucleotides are TGTGCCAGCAGCTTAGCGGGGACAGGGCGAGAGCCCCAGCATTTT. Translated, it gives CASSLAGTGREPQHF.

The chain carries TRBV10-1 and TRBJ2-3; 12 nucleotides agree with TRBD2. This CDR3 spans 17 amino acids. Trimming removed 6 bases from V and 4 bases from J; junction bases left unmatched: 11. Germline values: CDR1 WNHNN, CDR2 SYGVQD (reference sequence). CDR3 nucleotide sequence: TGCGCCAGCAGAAACCCTCCTAGCGGGGGGGCATCAGATACGCAGTATTTT. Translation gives CASRNPPSGGASDTQYF.

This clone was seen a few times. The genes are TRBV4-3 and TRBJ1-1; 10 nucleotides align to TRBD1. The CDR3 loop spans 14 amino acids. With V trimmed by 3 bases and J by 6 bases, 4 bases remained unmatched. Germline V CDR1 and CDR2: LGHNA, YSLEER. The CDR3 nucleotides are TGCGCCAGCAGCCAGATAGGACAGGGGGCTGAAGCTTTCTTT. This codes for CASSQIGQGAEAFF.

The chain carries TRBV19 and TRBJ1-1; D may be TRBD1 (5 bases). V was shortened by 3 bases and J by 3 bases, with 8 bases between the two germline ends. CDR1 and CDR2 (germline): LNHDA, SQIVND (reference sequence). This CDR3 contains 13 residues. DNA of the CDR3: TGTGCCAGTAGTATGCAGGGTGACACTGAAGCTTTCTTT. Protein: CASSMQGDTEAFF.

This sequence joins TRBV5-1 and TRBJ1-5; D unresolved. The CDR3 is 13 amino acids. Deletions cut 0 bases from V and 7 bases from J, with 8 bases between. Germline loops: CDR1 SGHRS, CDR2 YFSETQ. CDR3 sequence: CASSLDGSQPQHF. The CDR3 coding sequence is TGCGCCAGCAGCTTGGACGGGAGCCAGCCCCAGCATTTT. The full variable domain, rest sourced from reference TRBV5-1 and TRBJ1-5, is KAGVTQTPRYLIKTRGQQVTLSCSPISGHRSVSWYQQTPGQGLQFLFEYFSETQRNKGNFPGRFSGRQFSNSRSEMNVSTLELGDSALYLCASSLDGSQPQHFGDGTRLSIL.

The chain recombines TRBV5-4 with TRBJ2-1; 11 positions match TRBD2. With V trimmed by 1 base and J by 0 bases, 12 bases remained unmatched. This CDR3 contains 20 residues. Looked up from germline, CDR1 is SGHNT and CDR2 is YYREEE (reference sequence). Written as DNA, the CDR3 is TGTGCCAGCAGCTTGAAGGGGAGTAGCGGGGGGGAGAGCTCCTACAATGAGCAGTTCTTC. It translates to CASSLKGSSGGESSYNEQFF.

CDR3: CASSFLRGYSNQPQHF. The CDR3 DNA sequence: TGTGCCAGCAGCTTCCTACGAGGGTATAGCAATCAGCCCCAGCATTTT. The V gene is TRBV11-3, the J gene TRBJ1-5; no firm D call. The CDR3 runs to 16 residues. Trimming took off 3 bases at V and 0 bases at J, with 12 bases between the two ends. Germline V gene data show CDR1 as SGHNT and CDR2 as YENEEA.